Listed below are T cell receptor beta chains from one sample, sequenced in a study of cytomegalovirus exposure and HLA in healthy donors. The protocol was immunoSEQ multiplex PCR, while the TCRdb copy is restricted to in-frame clones and leaves out a portion. Among 45,000 to 65,000 clones listed, 70% to 85% were seen once. Source material: PBMCs. These receptor sequences come from a man aged 30 to 45 in good health and CMV-seronegative. The CDR3 runs from the conserved cysteine through the conserved F or W. Each record gives: D gene, J gene, V gene, clone size, CDR3 protein, CDR3 DNA. D genes are given only for firm matches. Clone size appears in some rows only: once, few, many, or a class for an expanded clone.

TRBD2	TRBJ2-7	TRBV27	-	CASRTPAGGLYEQYF	TGTGCCAGCAGGACCCCAGCGGGAGGTCTCTACGAGCAGTACTTC
TRBD2	TRBJ2-5	TRBV11-3	-	CASSTPGLAGQETQYF	TGTGCCAGCAGCACGCCGGGACTAGCGGGGCAAGAGACCCAGTACTTC
TRBD1	TRBJ2-1	TRBV6-5	-	CASSLDRDSYNEQFF	TGTGCCAGCAGCCTCGACAGGGACTCCTACAATGAGCAGTTCTTC
TRBD1	TRBJ2-7	TRBV15	once	CATSRDGGQGAYEQYF	TGTGCCACCAGCAGAGATGGGGGACAGGGAGCCTACGAGCAGTACTTC
TRBD2	TRBJ2-7	TRBV6-5	-	CASREAGVGLEQYF	TGTGCCAGCAGGGAGGCGGGGGTGGGGCTCGAGCAGTACTTC
-	TRBJ1-2	TRBV4-2	-	CASSQDPGTNYGYTF	TGTGCCAGCAGCCAAGATCCGGGTACTAACTATGGCTACACCTTC
TRBD2	TRBJ2-1	TRBV29-1	-	CSAQPGTSGSYEQFF	TGCAGCGCACAGCCCGGGACTAGCGGGAGCTATGAGCAGTTCTTC
TRBD1	TRBJ2-3	TRBV2	-	CASRNRGTQYF	TGTGCCAGCAGGAACAGGGGGACGCAGTATTTT
TRBD1	TRBJ1-1	TRBV5-4	-	CASSPRQGARGTEAFF	TGTGCCAGCAGCCCAAGACAGGGGGCGCGGGGCACTGAAGCTTTCTTT
-	TRBJ1-5	TRBV28	once	CASSFFQRGGRKGNQPQHF	TGTGCCAGCAGTTTTTTTCAGAGGGGGGGGAGAAAGGGGAATCAGCCCCAGCATTTT
TRBD1	TRBJ1-6	TRBV15	-	CATSSGTASNSPLHF	TGTGCCACCAGCAGCGGGACAGCCAGTAATTCACCCCTCCACTTT
-	TRBJ2-3	TRBV14	-	CASSPRRAADTQYF	TGTGCCAGCAGCCCCAGGAGGGCTGCAGATACGCAGTATTTT
TRBD2	TRBJ2-2	TRBV6-5	-	CASRPAGRNTGELFF	TGTGCCAGCCGTCCAGCGGGGCGTAACACCGGGGAGCTGTTTTTT
TRBD1	TRBJ1-5	TRBV19	once	CASIGTEENQPQHF	TGTGCCAGTATCGGGACAGAGGAAAATCAGCCCCAGCATTTT
-	TRBJ1-5	TRBV30	-	CAWSVWGRGINQPQHF	TGTGCCTGGAGTGTATGGGGCAGGGGCATCAATCAGCCCCAGCATTTT
-	TRBJ2-7	TRBV29-1	-	CSVEVLAASSYEQYF	TGCAGCGTTGAAGTACTAGCCGCTAGCTCCTACGAGCAGTACTTC
-	TRBJ1-1	TRBV27	-	CASSPGPLNTEAFF	TGTGCCAGCTCACCTGGGCCGTTGAACACTGAAGCTTTCTTT
TRBD1	TRBJ2-7	TRBV6-5	-	CASRRDRVSSYEQYF	TGTGCCAGCAGGAGGGACAGGGTCAGCTCCTACGAGCAGTACTTC
-	TRBJ2-6	TRBV13	-	CASSFSVSGANVLTF	TGTGCCAGCAGCTTCTCAGTCTCTGGGGCCAACGTCCTGACTTTC
TRBD1	TRBJ1-6	TRBV19	-	CASSISSTPTGGGSPLHF	TGTGCCAGTAGTATCTCATCCACCCCGACAGGGGGCGGATCACCCCTCCACTTT
TRBD1	TRBJ1-6	TRBV27	-	CASRPQGVPYNSPLHF	TGTGCCAGCAGACCACAGGGGGTTCCCTATAATTCACCCCTCCACTTT
-	TRBJ1-3	TRBV7-6	-	CASSLIAGVGGNTIYF	TGTGCCAGCAGCTTAATCGCAGGGGTTGGTGGAAACACCATATATTTT
TRBD2	TRBJ2-7	TRBV29-1	-	CSVGTTYEQYF	TGCAGCGTGGGGACTACCTACGAGCAGTACTTC
TRBD2	TRBJ2-1	TRBV30	-	CAWSVPLAGAYNEQFF	TGTGCCTGGAGTGTACCTCTAGCGGGGGCCTACAATGAGCAGTTCTTC
TRBD1	TRBJ2-3	TRBV7-3	-	CASSLSGTGTDTQYF	TGTGCCAGCAGCTTATCTGGGACAGGGACGGATACGCAGTATTTT
TRBD1	TRBJ2-1	TRBV18	-	CASSPPRTGGLDEQFF	TGTGCCAGCTCACCCCCTCGGACAGGGGGCTTGGATGAGCAGTTCTTC
-	TRBJ1-4	TRBV18	-	CASSPRDTEKLFF	TGTGCCAGCTCACCAAGGGACACGGAAAAACTGTTTTTT
TRBD2	TRBJ2-1	TRBV6-6	-	CASRTTGTREDEQFF	TGTGCCAGCAGAACTACCGGGACTAGGGAGGATGAGCAGTTCTTC
-	TRBJ2-7	TRBV5-4	-	CASSFLPYEQYF	TGTGCCAGCAGCTTCCTACCGTACGAGCAGTACTTC
-	TRBJ2-1	TRBV4-3	-	CASSQVVAQAEQFF	TGCGCCAGCAGCCAAGTCGTAGCGCAGGCTGAGCAGTTCTTC
-	TRBJ2-3	TRBV15	-	CATSSGRSFTDTQYF	TGTGCCACCAGCAGCGGGAGAAGTTTCACAGATACGCAGTATTTT
-	TRBJ2-7	TRBV11-3	few	CASSLGPLDEQYF	TGTGCCAGCAGCTTAGGTCCCCTTGACGAGCAGTACTTC
TRBD1	TRBJ1-2	TRBV7-2	once	CASNLPGQGKSSSYGYTF	TGTGCCAGCAACCTGCCGGGACAGGGAAAGTCGTCGAGCTATGGCTACACCTTC
-	TRBJ2-2	TRBV7-9	-	CASSVVQTNTGELFF	TGTGCCAGCAGCGTGGTACAGACGAACACCGGGGAGCTGTTTTTT
-	TRBJ1-2	TRBV5-8	few	CASSLGGHRYGYTF	TGTGCCAGCAGCTTGGGGGGGCATCGGTATGGCTACACCTTC
TRBD1	TRBJ1-1	TRBV5-1	-	CASNRIQGANTEAFF	TGCGCCAGCAACCGAATACAGGGGGCGAACACTGAAGCTTTCTTT
-	TRBJ2-6	TRBV6-5	-	CASSYSAGAGANVLTF	TGTGCCAGCAGTTACTCAGCAGGGGCTGGGGCCAACGTCCTGACTTTC
TRBD2	TRBJ2-1	TRBV27	-	CASRVLAASEQFF	TGTGCCAGCAGGGTTCTAGCGGCTAGTGAGCAGTTCTTC
TRBD1	TRBJ1-3	TRBV30	-	CAWSDFDRGDFSGNTIYF	TGTGCCTGGAGCGACTTCGACAGGGGTGATTTTTCTGGAAACACCATATATTTT
-	TRBJ1-2	TRBV7-2	once	CASSLGTRGLGYTF	TGTGCCAGCAGCTTAGGAACCAGGGGCTTAGGCTACACCTTC
-	TRBJ2-7	TRBV25-1	few	CASSESGSYEQYF	TGTGCCAGCAGTGAGTCGGGCTCCTACGAGCAGTACTTC
-	TRBJ2-7	TRBV6-5	-	CASSYKSEQYF	TGTGCCAGCAGTTACAAGAGTGAGCAGTACTTC
TRBD2	TRBJ2-4	TRBV27	once	CASSLRLAGPLAKNIQYF	TGTGCCAGCAGTCTCCGACTAGCGGGGCCCCTAGCCAAAAACATTCAGTACTTC
TRBD2	TRBJ2-5	TRBV30	-	CAWVPLGRGAETQYF	TGTGCCTGGGTGCCCCTGGGGAGGGGAGCAGAGACCCAGTACTTC
-	TRBJ2-5	TRBV29-1	-	CSVIQGARETQYF	TGCAGCGTCATACAAGGGGCAAGGGAGACCCAGTACTTC
TRBD1	TRBJ1-2	TRBV7-2	-	CASSSRPGTGAYGYTF	TGTGCCAGCAGCTCCCGTCCCGGGACAGGGGCCTATGGCTACACCTTC
-	TRBJ2-2	TRBV7-9	-	CASSLVTGSSGELFF	TGTGCCAGCAGCTTAGTGACTGGGTCATCAGGGGAGCTGTTTTTT
TRBD2	TRBJ2-1	TRBV7-6	-	CASSSKLAGGRNEQFF	TGTGCCAGCAGCTCTAAACTAGCGGGGGGGCGAAATGAGCAGTTCTTC
TRBD1	TRBJ1-1	TRBV28	-	CASSLGTGLLGTEAFF	TGTGCCAGCAGTTTGGGGACAGGCCTTCTCGGGACTGAAGCTTTCTTT
-	TRBJ2-3	TRBV10-2	once	CASSDWGDPAADTQYF	TGCGCCAGCAGTGATTGGGGAGACCCGGCGGCAGATACGCAGTATTTT
TRBD2	TRBJ2-2	TRBV9	few	CASSPKSSGSVLDTGELFF	TGTGCCAGCAGCCCCAAGTCTAGCGGGAGTGTTTTGGATACCGGGGAGCTGTTTTTT
-	TRBJ2-2	TRBV2	once	CASTTDTGELFF	TGTGCCAGCACCACGGACACCGGGGAGCTGTTTTTT
-	TRBJ1-5	TRBV5-3	-	CASDPRGQPQHF	TGTGCCAGTGACCCTCGGGGTCAGCCCCAGCATTTT
TRBD2	TRBJ2-7	TRBV11-2	-	CASSRTGPAGGQYF	TGTGCCAGCAGCCGCACGGGCCCAGCGGGGGGCCAGTACTTC
TRBD1	TRBJ1-2	TRBV19	-	CASNTQGRSNYGYTF	TGTGCCAGTAACACACAGGGGAGAAGTAACTATGGCTACACCTTC
TRBD2	TRBJ2-5	TRBV10-3	-	CASGLAGAYETQYF	TGTGCCAGCGGACTAGCGGGAGCGTATGAGACCCAGTACTTC